Sequencing of this T cell receptor (beta chain) was carried out in a study of cytomegalovirus exposure and HLA in healthy donors. The PCR contained 60 Vbeta and 13 Jbeta primers. Sequenced by immunoSEQ multiplex PCR; TCRdb stores in-frame clones only, minus some. The sample gives about 120,000 clones, around 81% of which show up once; less than 2.5% is in the top ten. Germline V gene lookup returns CDR1 SGHRS and CDR2 YFSETQ. The CDR3 covers 15 residues. V gave up 0 bases and J gave up 6 bases; unmatched junction bases: 4. The chain couples TRBV5-1 to TRBJ2-1; 9 bases fit TRBD1. The sequenced sample consisted of PBMCs. The sequence was obtained from a woman aged 35 to 49 in good health and CMV-seronegative. The CDR3 reads CASSLGRQGVNEQFF. The CDR3 coding sequence is TGCGCCAGCAGCTTGGGGCGACAGGGGGTCAATGAGCAGTTCTTC.